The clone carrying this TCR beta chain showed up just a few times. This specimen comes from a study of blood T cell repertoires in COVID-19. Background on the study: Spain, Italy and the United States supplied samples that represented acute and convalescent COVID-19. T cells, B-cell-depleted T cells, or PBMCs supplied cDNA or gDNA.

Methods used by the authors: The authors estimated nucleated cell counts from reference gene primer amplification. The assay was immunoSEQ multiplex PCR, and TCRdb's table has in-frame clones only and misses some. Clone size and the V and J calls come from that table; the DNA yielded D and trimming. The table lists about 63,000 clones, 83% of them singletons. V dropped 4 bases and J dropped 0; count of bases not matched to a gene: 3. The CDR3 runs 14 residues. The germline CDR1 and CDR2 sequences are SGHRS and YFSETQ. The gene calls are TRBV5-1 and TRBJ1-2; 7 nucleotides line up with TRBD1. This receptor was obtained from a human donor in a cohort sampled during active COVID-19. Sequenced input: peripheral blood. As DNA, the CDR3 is TGCGCCAGCAGCCTGACAGGGTCTAACTATGGCTACACCTTC. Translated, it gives CASSLTGSNYGYTF.